This T cell receptor (beta chain) was documented in a study of post-analysis software for immune sequencing data. The CDR3 sequence is 13 residues long. V lost 0 bases to trimming and J lost 8 bases, with 14 bases between them. CDR1 and CDR2 (germline): DFQATT, SNEGSKA (reference sequence). As to this clonotype: Its antigen is undetermined.

Regarding the study as a whole: Controls showed lower frequencies than patients for five TRBV segments, and TRBV5-6, TRBV5-1 and TRBV20-1 were among these. The study found significantly lower normalized Chao1 diversity in multiple sclerosis patients than in controls.

Each TCR beta cDNA library carried unique molecular identifiers. Each CDR3 protein gets one entry after TCRdb re-called the PCR reads with MiXCR. This table holds under 900,000 distinct CDR3 sequences, 53% found once. The V call is TRBV20-1, the J call TRBJ2-7, with D uncertain. This sequence originates from a girl aged 5 to 17 with multiple sclerosis. Sequenced material: blood. CDR3 bases: TGCAGTGCTAGAGATCATCGGTTCCAAAAGCAGTACTTC. It yields the protein CSARDHRFQKQYF.